The 23 T cell receptor beta chains below all came from one sample that was sequenced in a study of T-cell memory formation after mild COVID-19. In TCRdb, the 5' RACE reads were re-called with MiXCR into one record per CDR3 protein. The repertoire consists of 550,000 to 600,000 distinct CDR3 sequences, with roughly 21% occurring once and the leading ten covering about 8.7%. The specimen sequenced was PBMCs or a T cell subset sorted from them (not recorded which). The receptors here all came from an adult woman who had mild COVID-19 (a few samples of this study predate the infection). Cell type and time point are not known.

The genes are TRBV20-1 and TRBJ1-1; tentative D call: TRBD1 (5 bases). CDR3 length: 17 residues. The germline V gene has CDR1 DFQATT and CDR2 SNEGSKA (reference sequence). Trimming shortened V by 0 bases and J by 6 bases, and 23 bases separated the two germline ends. The CDR3 protein is CSAREVLTKGTGPEAFF. The CDR3 nucleotides are TGCAGTGCTAGAGAAGTCCTCACGAAGGGGACGGGACCTGAAGCTTTCTTT.

The chain has TRBV6-1 and TRBJ1-5; 10 bases agree with TRBD1. The CDR3 is made up of 16 amino acids. V dropped 4 bases and J dropped 2; count of bases not matched to a gene: 5. Germline CDR1 reads MNHNS; CDR2 reads SASEGT. The CDR3 nucleotides read TGTGCCAGCAGTGCCTGGGACAGGGGTGGCAATCAGCCCCAGCATTTT. It is translated as CASSAWDRGGNQPQHF.

V is TRBV19 and J is TRBJ2-1; TRBD1 matches at 10 bases. The CDR3 contains 13 residues. Germline V gene lookup returns CDR1 LNHDA and CDR2 SQIVND (reference sequence). The V gene end was trimmed by 5 bases and the J gene end by 7 bases; junction bases not matched to a gene: 2. The CDR3 region has the DNA TGTGCCAGTAGTGACAGGGGGCTTAATGAGCAGTTCTTC. It specifies CASSDRGLNEQFF.

V and J are TRBV6-5 and TRBJ2-4; D ambiguous. Germline loops: CDR1 MNHEY, CDR2 SVGAGI. Trimming took 0 bases from V and 0 from J, leaving 9 bases between them. The CDR3 consists of 16 residues. CDR3 amino acids: CASSYSEEPAKNIQYF. In nucleotides, the CDR3 is TGTGCCAGCAGTTACTCGGAAGAACCAGCCAAAAACATTCAGTACTTC.

The sample holds a few counts of this clonotype. The CDR3 nucleotides are TGTGCCAGCTCACCACCGGGAGGCTCCTACAATGAGCAGTTCTTC. It encodes CASSPPGGSYNEQFF. This rearrangement joins TRBV18 to TRBJ2-1; perhaps TRBD2 as D (6 bases). Germline values: CDR1 KGHSH, CDR2 LQKENI. Trimming stripped 0 bases from V and 0 bases from J, with 6 bases between. CDR3 length equals 15 residues.

This clonotype was picked up many times. This chain uses TRBV6-5 with TRBJ1-2; 7 bases match TRBD1. Germline CDR1 reads MNHEY; CDR2 reads SVGAGI. The length of the CDR3 is 13 residues. After removal of 6 bases from V and 4 bases from J, the junction contained 5 bases not matched to a gene. The CDR3 protein is CASRQRDSYGYTF. The CDR3 coding sequence is TGTGCCAGCAGACAAAGGGACAGCTATGGCTACACCTTC.

V gene TRBV6-6 combines with J gene TRBJ2-3; TRBD2 aligns across 7 bases. Germline loops: CDR1 MNHNY, CDR2 SVGAGI (reference sequence). This CDR3 has 15 residues. V gave up 6 bases and J gave up 3 bases; unmatched junction bases: 9. The CDR3 DNA sequence: TGTGCCAGCAGCCCCCTCGGGGGGAGGACAGATACGCAGTATTTT. Amino acid sequence: CASSPLGGRTDTQYF.

V is TRBV24-1 and J is TRBJ2-2; no clear D gene. Germline CDR1 is KGHDR and CDR2 is SFDVKD. This CDR3 has 14 residues. V lost 5 bases and J lost 5, with 11 bases in between. The CDR3 spells CATSVGIPTGELFF. CDR3 sequence (DNA): TGTGCCACCAGTGTAGGGATCCCGACCGGGGAGCTGTTTTTT.

V usage is TRBV7-2 and J usage is TRBJ1-2; 7 nucleotides agree with TRBD1. Trimming at V came to 5 bases and at J to 3 bases, leaving 6 bases not matched to a gene. This CDR3 has 14 amino acids. Germline V CDR1 and CDR2: SGHTA, FQGNSA. The CDR3 is CASSNSGTDYGYTF. CDR3 DNA sequence: TGTGCCAGCAGCAACTCCGGGACAGACTATGGCTACACCTTC.

This clonotype occurred many times. The rearrangement links TRBV20-1 to TRBJ1-5; tentatively, D is TRBD1 (6 bases). The CDR3 length is 15 residues. Germline V gives CDR1 DFQATT, CDR2 SNEGSKA (reference sequence). With 2 bases removed from V and 4 bases from J, the gap between germline ends came to 15 bases. The CDR3 DNA reads TGCAGTGCTAGAAAGCTTGGGACACTAAATCAGCCCCAGCATTTT. As protein: CSARKLGTLNQPQHF.

V usage is TRBV5-5 and J usage is TRBJ2-3; D is undetermined. The germline gives CDR1 SGHKS, CDR2 YYEKEE (reference sequence). The V end lost 4 bases, the J end lost 2 bases, and 8 bases lay between the germline ends. CDR3 length: 13 amino acids. The DNA of the CDR3 is TGTGCCAGCAGCCCCCAATACACAGATACGCAGTATTTT. As protein: CASSPQYTDTQYF.

This clonotype was counted a few times. This chain connects TRBV7-8 to TRBJ2-3, with TRBD2 matching over 11 bases. Germline V gene lookup returns CDR1 SGHVS and CDR2 FQNEAQ. The CDR3 extends over 15 amino acids. The junction had 7 bases not matched to a gene; V was cut back by 5 bases and J by 6 bases. CDR3 sequence: CASSTPSGGWDTQYF. CDR3 nucleotides: TGTGCCAGCAGCACGCCTAGCGGGGGGTGGGATACGCAGTATTTT. Full variable domain (rest looked up from reference TRBV7-8 and TRBJ2-3): GAGVSQSPRYKVAKRGQDVALRCDPISGHVSLFWYQQALGQGPEFLTYFQNEAQLDKSGLPSDRFFAERPEGSVSTLKIQRTQQEDSAVYLCASSTPSGGWDTQYFGPGTRLTVL.

The chain combines TRBV4-2 with TRBJ2-5; D call uncertain. Germline V lookup: CDR1 LGHNA, CDR2 YNFKEQ. Deletions cut 2 bases from V and 5 bases from J, with 9 bases between. This CDR3 contains 13 residues. The CDR3 sequence is CASSQSSQETQYF. The DNA of the CDR3 is TGTGCCAGCAGCCAATCCTCTCAGGAGACCCAGTACTTC.

The chain employs TRBV7-9 and TRBJ1-2; 10 nucleotides line up with TRBD1. Germline CDR1 reads SEHNR; CDR2 reads FQNEAQ (reference sequence). This CDR3 is 15 amino acids long. Trimming took 3 bases from V and 8 from J; bases not matched to a gene: 9. CDR3 region: CASSLTGGGVDGYTF. The CDR3 nucleotides are TGTGCCAGCAGCTTGACAGGGGGCGGGGTCGACGGCTACACCTTC.

This clonotype was seen a few times. The rearrangement uses TRBV24-1 and TRBJ2-1; D may be TRBD1 or TRBD2 (5 bases each). V shed 1 base and J shed 8 bases, with 23 bases lying between them. Germline values: CDR1 KGHDR, CDR2 SFDVKD. The CDR3 is 18 amino acids. The CDR3 spells CATSDFPDGAHIGDEQFF. The CDR3 nucleotides are TGTGCCACCAGTGATTTCCCCGACGGGGCCCATATCGGGGATGAGCAGTTCTTC.

This CDR3 is CASSQGRGDTGELFF. The CDR3 nucleotides are TGCGCCAGCAGCCAAGGACGGGGGGACACCGGGGAGCTGTTTTTT. The chain employs TRBV5-1 and TRBJ2-2; 7 nucleotides line up with TRBD2. The trim removed 4 bases at V and 3 bases at J, leaving 6 bases unmatched. The CDR3 is 15 residues long. Per germline, CDR1 SGHRS and CDR2 YFSETQ.

The chain has TRBV4-3 and TRBJ2-1; 12 nucleotides align to TRBD2. The germline V gene encodes CDR1 LGHNA and CDR2 YSLEER. The CDR3 sequence is 17 residues long. The trim removed 3 bases at V and 7 bases at J, leaving 10 bases unmatched. CDR3 residues: CASSHKTSGSSINEQFF. As DNA, the CDR3 is TGCGCCAGCAGCCACAAGACTAGCGGGAGTAGTATTAATGAGCAGTTCTTC.

The rearrangement uses TRBV5-1 and TRBJ1-1; TRBD1 is a possible D gene (6 bases). Germline-derived CDR1 and CDR2 are SGHRS and YFSETQ. Trimming took 3 bases from V and 10 from J, leaving 19 bases between them. This CDR3 region has 14 residues. CDR3 coding DNA: TGCGCCAGCAGCTCCTCAGACAGGAATTGGGCAGCTTTCTTT. It yields the protein CASSSSDRNWAAFF.

This clonotype appeared a few times. V gene TRBV14 combines with J gene TRBJ1-1; D is possibly TRBD1 (5 bases). Trimming took 5 bases from V and 3 from J, leaving 25 bases between them. The CDR3 consists of 18 residues. Germline V gene data show CDR1 as SGHDN and CDR2 as FVKESK. Written as DNA, the CDR3 is TGTGCCAGCAGCTCCCGGTACCGGGACGGGCCATGGGACACTGAAGCTTTCTTT. Translating gives CASSSRYRDGPWDTEAFF. The whole variable domain, remainder taken from reference TRBV14 and TRBJ1-1, is EAGVTQFPSHSVIEKGQTVTLRCDPISGHDNLYWYRRVMGKEIKFLLHFVKESKQDESGMPNNRFLAERTGGTYSTLKVQPAELEDSGVYFCASSSRYRDGPWDTEAFFGQGTRLTVV.

CDR3 DNA: TGCGCCAGCAGCCCAAGGGCGGGCGGGCCCGGGGAGCTGTTTTTT. This encodes CASSPRAGGPGELFF. V and J are TRBV5-1 and TRBJ2-2; D is possibly TRBD2 (5 bases). The CDR3 sequence is 15 residues long. Trimming shortened V by 4 bases and J by 6 bases, and 16 bases separated the two germline ends. Germline V lookup: CDR1 SGHRS, CDR2 YFSETQ.

This clonotype has just a few counts. This chain connects TRBV6-2 or TRBV6-3 to TRBJ1-2, with D unclear. The CDR3 runs to 14 residues. Trimming removed 7 bases from V and 2 bases from J, with 14 bases in between. Germline CDR1 is MNHEY and CDR2 is SVGEGT. DNA for the CDR3: TGTGCCAGCAAACGCCTGACGGGGAACTATGGCTACACCTTC. Residues: CASKRLTGNYGYTF.

The rearrangement joins TRBV29-1 to TRBJ2-1; 9 bases agree with TRBD1. Germline V gives CDR1 SQVTM, CDR2 ANQGSEA. CDR3 length equals 13 residues. Unmatched junction bases numbered 7, after V lost 5 bases and J lost 8 bases. The CDR3 sequence: CSVPRQGVHEQFF. For the CDR3, the DNA is TGCAGCGTTCCCAGACAGGGGGTCCATGAGCAGTTCTTC.

The chain links TRBV20-1 to TRBJ2-3; 9 nucleotides line up with TRBD2. The V gene's germline CDR1 is DFQATT and CDR2 SNEGSKA (reference sequence). Unmatched junction bases numbered 7, after V lost 2 bases and J lost 4 bases. CDR3 length: 15 amino acids. The CDR3 DNA follows: TGCAGTGCTAGAAGGGCGGGAGGGACCGCAGATACGCAGTATTTT. Translated: CSARRAGGTADTQYF.